The rows below give T cell receptor beta chains drawn from one sample of a study of T cell changes during pregnancy in multiple sclerosis. Clones were read by immunoSEQ multiplex PCR, and TCRdb kept only the in-frame ones, dropping some. This table has approximately 80,000 clones, approximately 94% appearing once. The specimen comprised peripheral blood, sampled in the third trimester of pregnancy. Receptors were obtained from a female donor with multiple sclerosis, enrolled in a pregnancy study. Both conserved end residues are part of each CDR3. The D gene is left open where the match is weak. The listing skips clone size in some rows; elsewhere it reads once, few, many or a size class.

CDR3 DNA: TGTGCCAGCAGCCCCTCCGGGACAGGGAACACTGAAGCTTTCTTT; CDR3 protein: CASSPSGTGNTEAFF; D gene: TRBD1; V gene: TRBV9; J gene: TRBJ1-1; clone size: NA
CDR3 DNA: TGCGCCAGCAGCTTGGGGTCGGAGAAAGATGGCTACACCTTC; CDR3 protein: CASSLGSEKDGYTF; D gene: NA; V gene: TRBV5-1; J gene: TRBJ1-2; clone size: NA
CDR3 DNA: TGTGCCAGCAGTGAAGGAACAGGGGGCTTTTTAAACACCATATATTTT; CDR3 protein: CASSEGTGGFLNTIYF; D gene: TRBD1; V gene: TRBV2; J gene: TRBJ1-3; clone size: NA
CDR3 DNA: TGCAGTGCTAGACCGACAGATACGCAGTATTTT; CDR3 protein: CSARPTDTQYF; D gene: NA; V gene: TRBV20-1; J gene: TRBJ2-3; clone size: once
CDR3 DNA: TGTGCCAGCAGCTTAGGTGACAGGCTAAGCCCCCATCAGCCCCAGCATTTT; CDR3 protein: CASSLGDRLSPHQPQHF; D gene: NA; V gene: TRBV7-3; J gene: TRBJ1-5; clone size: once
CDR3 DNA: TGTGCCAGCAGTACGGTACGGGACAAAAACATTCAGTACTTC; CDR3 protein: CASSTVRDKNIQYF; D gene: NA; V gene: TRBV5-5; J gene: TRBJ2-4; clone size: NA
CDR3 DNA: TGCGCCAGCAGCCAAGATACCGGGACAGGGTCCTACGAGCAGTACTTC; CDR3 protein: CASSQDTGTGSYEQYF; D gene: TRBD1; V gene: TRBV4-1; J gene: TRBJ2-7; clone size: NA
CDR3 DNA: TGTGCCAGCATCGTCGGGGAGATCACAGATACGCAGTATTTT; CDR3 protein: CASIVGEITDTQYF; D gene: NA; V gene: TRBV2; J gene: TRBJ2-3; clone size: NA
CDR3 DNA: TGTGCCAGTAGTATAGGGACAGGCTACGAGCAGTACTTC; CDR3 protein: CASSIGTGYEQYF; D gene: TRBD1; V gene: TRBV19; J gene: TRBJ2-7; clone size: NA
CDR3 DNA: TGCGCCAGCAGCCACCGACCCGACGGGGGTTCACCCCTCCACTTT; CDR3 protein: CASSHRPDGGSPLHF; D gene: NA; V gene: TRBV4-1; J gene: TRBJ1-6; clone size: few